The T cell receptor (beta chain) under discussion was sequenced for a study of blood T cell repertoires in COVID-19. Exposed enrollees encountered a COVID-19 case at some point within 2 weeks before study entry. Sequenced by immunoSEQ multiplex PCR; TCRdb stores in-frame clones only, minus some. Counted here are 290,000 or so clones, around 80% occurring once; the ten biggest clones make up approximately 5%. Between the trimmed V and J ends, which lost 6 bases and 5 bases, there was a span of 10 bases. CDR3 size: 12 residues. Germline loops: CDR1 LNHDA, CDR2 SQIVND (reference sequence). V usage is TRBV19 and J usage is TRBJ1-2; no firm D call. The sample comprised PBMCs or T cells enriched from blood (not recorded which). The sequence derives from a man aged 35-49 years who had been exposed to COVID-19. This CDR3 is CASSRNLYGYTF. In DNA form, the CDR3 reads TGTGCCAGTAGCAGGAATCTATATGGCTACACCTTC.